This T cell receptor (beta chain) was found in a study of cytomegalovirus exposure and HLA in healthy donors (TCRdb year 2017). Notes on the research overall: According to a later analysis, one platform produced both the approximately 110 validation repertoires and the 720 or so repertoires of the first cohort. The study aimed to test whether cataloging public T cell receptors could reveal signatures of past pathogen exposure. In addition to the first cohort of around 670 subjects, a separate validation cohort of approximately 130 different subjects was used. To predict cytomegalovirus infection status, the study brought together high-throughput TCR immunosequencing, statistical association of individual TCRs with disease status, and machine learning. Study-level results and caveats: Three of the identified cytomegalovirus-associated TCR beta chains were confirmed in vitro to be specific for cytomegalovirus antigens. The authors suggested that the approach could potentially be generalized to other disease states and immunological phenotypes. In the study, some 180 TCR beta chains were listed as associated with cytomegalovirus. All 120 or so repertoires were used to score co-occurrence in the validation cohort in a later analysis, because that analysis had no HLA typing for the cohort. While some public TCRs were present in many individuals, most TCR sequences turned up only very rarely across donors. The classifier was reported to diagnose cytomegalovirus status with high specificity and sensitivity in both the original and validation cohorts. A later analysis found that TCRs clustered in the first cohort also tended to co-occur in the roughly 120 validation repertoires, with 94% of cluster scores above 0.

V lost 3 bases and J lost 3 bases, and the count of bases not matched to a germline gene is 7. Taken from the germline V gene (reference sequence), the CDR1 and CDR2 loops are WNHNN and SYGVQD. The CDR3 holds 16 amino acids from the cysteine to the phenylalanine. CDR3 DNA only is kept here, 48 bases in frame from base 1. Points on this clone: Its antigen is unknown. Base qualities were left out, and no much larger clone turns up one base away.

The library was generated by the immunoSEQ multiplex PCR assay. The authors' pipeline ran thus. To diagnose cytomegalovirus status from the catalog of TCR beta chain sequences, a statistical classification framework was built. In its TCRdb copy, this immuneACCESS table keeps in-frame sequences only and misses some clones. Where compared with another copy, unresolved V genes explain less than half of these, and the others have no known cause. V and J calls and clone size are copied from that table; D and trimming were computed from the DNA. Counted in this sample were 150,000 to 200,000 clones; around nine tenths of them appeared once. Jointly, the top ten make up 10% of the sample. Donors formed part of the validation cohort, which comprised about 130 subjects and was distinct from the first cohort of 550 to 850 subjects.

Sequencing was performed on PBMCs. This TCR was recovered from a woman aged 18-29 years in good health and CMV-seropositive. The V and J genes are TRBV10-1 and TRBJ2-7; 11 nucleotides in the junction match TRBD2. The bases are TGCGCCAGCAGTGAACTTTTAGCGGGAGGGTACTACGAGCAGTACTTC. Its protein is CASSELLAGGYYEQYF.